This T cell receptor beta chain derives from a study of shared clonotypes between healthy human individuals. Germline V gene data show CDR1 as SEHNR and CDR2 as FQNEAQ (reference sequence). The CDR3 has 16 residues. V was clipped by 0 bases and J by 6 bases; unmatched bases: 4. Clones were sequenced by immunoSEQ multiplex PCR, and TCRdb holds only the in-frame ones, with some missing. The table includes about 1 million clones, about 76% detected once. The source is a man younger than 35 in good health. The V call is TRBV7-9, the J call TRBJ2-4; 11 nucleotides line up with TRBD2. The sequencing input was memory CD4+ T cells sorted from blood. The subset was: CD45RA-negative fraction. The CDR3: CASSLAPLAGGNIQYF. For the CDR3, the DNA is TGTGCCAGCAGCTTAGCCCCCCTAGCGGGAGGAAACATTCAGTACTTC.